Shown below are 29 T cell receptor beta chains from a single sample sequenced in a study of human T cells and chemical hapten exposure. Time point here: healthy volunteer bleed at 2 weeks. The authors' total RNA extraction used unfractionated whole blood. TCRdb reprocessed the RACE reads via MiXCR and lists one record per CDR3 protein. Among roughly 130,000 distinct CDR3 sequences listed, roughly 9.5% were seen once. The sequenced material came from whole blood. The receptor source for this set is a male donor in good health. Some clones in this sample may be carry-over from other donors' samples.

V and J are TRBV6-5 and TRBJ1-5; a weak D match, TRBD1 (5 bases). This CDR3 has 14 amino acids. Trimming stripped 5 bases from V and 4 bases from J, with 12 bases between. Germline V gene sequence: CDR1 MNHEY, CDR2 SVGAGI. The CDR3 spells CASSQTPGNQPQHF. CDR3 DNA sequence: TGTGCCAGCAGTCAGACGCCAGGGAATCAGCCCCAGCATTTT.

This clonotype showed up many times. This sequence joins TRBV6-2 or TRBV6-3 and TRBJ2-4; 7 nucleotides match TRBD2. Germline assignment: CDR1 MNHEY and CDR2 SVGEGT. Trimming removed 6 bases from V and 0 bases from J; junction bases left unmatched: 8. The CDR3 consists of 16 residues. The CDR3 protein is CASSPGGSRAKNIQYF. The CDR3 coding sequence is TGTGCCAGCAGCCCGGGGGGTAGTCGAGCCAAAAACATTCAGTACTTC.

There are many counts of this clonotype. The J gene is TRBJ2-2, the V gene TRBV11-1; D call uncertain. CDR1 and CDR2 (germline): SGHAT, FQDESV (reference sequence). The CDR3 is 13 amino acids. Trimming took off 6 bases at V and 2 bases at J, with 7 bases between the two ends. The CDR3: CASRSSNTGELFF. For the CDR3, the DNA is TGTGCCAGCAGGAGTTCCAACACCGGGGAGCTGTTTTTT.

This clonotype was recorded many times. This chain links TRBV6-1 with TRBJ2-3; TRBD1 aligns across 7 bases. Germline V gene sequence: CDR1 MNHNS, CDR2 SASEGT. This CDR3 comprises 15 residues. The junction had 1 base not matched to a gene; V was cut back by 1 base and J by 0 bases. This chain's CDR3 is CASSEDRGSTDTQYF. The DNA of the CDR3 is TGTGCCAGCAGTGAAGACAGGGGAAGCACAGATACGCAGTATTTT.

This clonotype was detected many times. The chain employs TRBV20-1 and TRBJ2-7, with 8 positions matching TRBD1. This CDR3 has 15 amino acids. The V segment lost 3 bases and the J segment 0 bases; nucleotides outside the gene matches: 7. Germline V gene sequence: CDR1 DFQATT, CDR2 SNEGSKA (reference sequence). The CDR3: CSARDRDRPSYEQYF. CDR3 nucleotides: TGCAGTGCTAGGGACCGGGACAGGCCCTCCTACGAGCAGTACTTC.

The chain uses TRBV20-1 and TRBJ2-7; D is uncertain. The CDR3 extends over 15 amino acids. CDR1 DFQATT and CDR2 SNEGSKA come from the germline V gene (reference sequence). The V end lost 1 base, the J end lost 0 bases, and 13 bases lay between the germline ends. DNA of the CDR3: TGCAGTGCTAGAGTTAGAGACCAGAGCTCCTACGAGCAGTACTTC. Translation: CSARVRDQSSYEQYF.

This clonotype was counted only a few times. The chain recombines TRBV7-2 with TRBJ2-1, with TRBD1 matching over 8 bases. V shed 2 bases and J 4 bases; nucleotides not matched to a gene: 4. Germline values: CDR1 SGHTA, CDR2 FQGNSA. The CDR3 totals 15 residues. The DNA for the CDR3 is TGTGCCAGCAGCTTAATGGGACAGGCTTACAATGAGCAGTTCTTC. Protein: CASSLMGQAYNEQFF.

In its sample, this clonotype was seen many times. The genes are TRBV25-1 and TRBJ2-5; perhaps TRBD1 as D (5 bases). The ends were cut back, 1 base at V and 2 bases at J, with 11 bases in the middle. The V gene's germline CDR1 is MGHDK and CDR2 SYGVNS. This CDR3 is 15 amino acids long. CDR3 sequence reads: CASSEWRTGQETQYF. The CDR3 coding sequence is TGTGCCAGCAGTGAATGGAGAACAGGTCAAGAGACCCAGTACTTC.

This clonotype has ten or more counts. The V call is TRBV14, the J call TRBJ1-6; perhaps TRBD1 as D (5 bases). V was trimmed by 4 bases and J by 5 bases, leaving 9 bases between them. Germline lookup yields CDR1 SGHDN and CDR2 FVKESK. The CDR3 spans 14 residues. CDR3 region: CASSPRQNNSPLHF. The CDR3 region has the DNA TGTGCCAGCAGCCCGAGACAGAATAATTCACCCCTCCACTTT. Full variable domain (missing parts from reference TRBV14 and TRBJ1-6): EAGVTQFPSHSVIEKGQTVTLRCDPISGHDNLYWYRRVMGKEIKFLLHFVKESKQDESGMPNNRFLAERTGGTYSTLKVQPAELEDSGVYFCASSPRQNNSPLHFGNGTRLTVT.

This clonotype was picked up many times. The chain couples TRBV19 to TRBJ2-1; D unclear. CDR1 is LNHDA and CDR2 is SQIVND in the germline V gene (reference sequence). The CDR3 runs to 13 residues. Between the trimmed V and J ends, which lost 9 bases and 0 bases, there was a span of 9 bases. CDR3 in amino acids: CASSHPSYNEQFF. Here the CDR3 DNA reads TGTGCCAGCTCCCACCCCTCCTACAATGAGCAGTTCTTC.

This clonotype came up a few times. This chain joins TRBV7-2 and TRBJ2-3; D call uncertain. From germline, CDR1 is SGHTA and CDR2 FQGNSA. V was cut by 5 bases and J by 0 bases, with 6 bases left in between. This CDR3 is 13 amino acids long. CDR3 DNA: TGTGCCAGCAGCCGGTCTAGCACAGATACGCAGTATTTT. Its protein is CASSRSSTDTQYF. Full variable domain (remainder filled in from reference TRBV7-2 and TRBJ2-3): GAGVSQSPSNKVTEKGKDVELRCDPISGHTALYWYRQSLGQGLEFLIYFQGNSAPDKSGLPSDRFSAERTGGSVSTLTIQRTQQEDSAVYLCASSRSSTDTQYFGPGTRLTVL.

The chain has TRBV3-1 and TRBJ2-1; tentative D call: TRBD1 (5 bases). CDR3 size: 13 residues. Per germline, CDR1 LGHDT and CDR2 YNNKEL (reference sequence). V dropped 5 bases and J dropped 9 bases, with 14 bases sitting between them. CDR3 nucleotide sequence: TGTGCCAGCAGCTCCGGGCCCCAGGGTGAGCAGTTCTTC. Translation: CASSSGPQGEQFF.

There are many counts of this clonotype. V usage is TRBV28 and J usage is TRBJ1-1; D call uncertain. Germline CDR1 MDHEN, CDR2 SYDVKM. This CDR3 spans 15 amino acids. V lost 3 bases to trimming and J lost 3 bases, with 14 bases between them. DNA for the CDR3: TGTGCCAGCAGTTTCTACCCCCCGCGGGACACTGAAGCTTTCTTT. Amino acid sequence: CASSFYPPRDTEAFF.

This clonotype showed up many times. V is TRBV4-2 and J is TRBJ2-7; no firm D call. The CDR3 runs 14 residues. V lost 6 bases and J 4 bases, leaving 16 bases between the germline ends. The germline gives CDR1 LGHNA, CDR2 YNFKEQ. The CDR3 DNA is TGTGCCAGCAGTGCAGATCCTCAGGATTACGAGCAGTACTTC. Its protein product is CASSADPQDYEQYF.

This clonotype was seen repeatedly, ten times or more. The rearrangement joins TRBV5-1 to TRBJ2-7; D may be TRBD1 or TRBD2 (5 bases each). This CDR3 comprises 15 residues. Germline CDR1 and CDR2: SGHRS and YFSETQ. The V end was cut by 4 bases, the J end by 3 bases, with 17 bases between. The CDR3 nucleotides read TGCGCCAGCAGCAGAGAGATTAGTGGGGGCTACGAGCAGTACTTC. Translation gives CASSREISGGYEQYF. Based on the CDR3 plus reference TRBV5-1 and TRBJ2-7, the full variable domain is KAGVTQTPRYLIKTRGQQVTLSCSPISGHRSVSWYQQTPGQGLQFLFEYFSETQRNKGNFPGRFSGRQFSNSRSEMNVSTLELGDSALYLCASSREISGGYEQYFGPGTRLTVT.

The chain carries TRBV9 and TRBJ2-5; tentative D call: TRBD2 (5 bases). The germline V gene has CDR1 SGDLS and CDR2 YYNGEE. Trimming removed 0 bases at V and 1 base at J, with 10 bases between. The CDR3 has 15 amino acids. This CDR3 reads CASSVDGGFQETQYF. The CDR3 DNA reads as TGTGCCAGCAGCGTAGATGGAGGCTTCCAAGAGACCCAGTACTTC. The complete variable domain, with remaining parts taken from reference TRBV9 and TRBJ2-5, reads DSGVTQTPKHLITATGQRVTLRCSPRSGDLSVYWYQQSLDQGLQFLIQYYNGEERAKGNILERFSAQQFPDLHSELNLSSLELGDSALYFCASSVDGGFQETQYFGPGTRLLVL.

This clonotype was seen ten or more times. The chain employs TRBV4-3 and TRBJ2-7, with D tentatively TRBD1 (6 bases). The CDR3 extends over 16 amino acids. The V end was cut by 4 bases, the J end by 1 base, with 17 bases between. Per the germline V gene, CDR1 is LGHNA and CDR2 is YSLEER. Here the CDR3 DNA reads TGCGCCAGCAGCCCAGGGGTGGGGTTACCTTCCTACGAGCAGTACTTC. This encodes CASSPGVGLPSYEQYF.

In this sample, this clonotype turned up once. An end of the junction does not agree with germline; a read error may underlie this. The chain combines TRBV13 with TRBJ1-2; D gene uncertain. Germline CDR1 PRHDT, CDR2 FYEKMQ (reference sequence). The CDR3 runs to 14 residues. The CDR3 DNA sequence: TGTGTCAGCAGCTTAGGGTCTCGGAACTATGGCTACACCTTC. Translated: CVSSLGSRNYGYTF.

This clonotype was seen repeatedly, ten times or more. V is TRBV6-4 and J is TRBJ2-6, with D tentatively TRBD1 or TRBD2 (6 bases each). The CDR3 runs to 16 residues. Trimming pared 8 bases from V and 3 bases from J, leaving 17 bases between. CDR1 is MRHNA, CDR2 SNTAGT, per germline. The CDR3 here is CASSPLGGFGANVLTF. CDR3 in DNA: TGTGCCAGCTCACCCCTCGGGGGCTTTGGGGCCAACGTCCTGACTTTC.

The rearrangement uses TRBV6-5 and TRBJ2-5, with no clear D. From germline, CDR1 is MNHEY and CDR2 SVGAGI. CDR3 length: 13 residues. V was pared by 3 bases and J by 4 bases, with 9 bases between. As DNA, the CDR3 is TGTGCCAGCAGTTATGGTGGAAGAGAGACCCAGTACTTC. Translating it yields CASSYGGRETQYF.

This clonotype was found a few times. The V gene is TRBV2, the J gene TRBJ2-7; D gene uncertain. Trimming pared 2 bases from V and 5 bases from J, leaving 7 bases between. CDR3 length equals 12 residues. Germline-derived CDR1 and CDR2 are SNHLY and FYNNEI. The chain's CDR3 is CASSELSDEQYF. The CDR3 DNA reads TGTGCCAGCAGTGAATTGTCGGACGAGCAGTACTTC. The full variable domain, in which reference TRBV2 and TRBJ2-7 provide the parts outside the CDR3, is EPEVTQTPSHQVTQMGQEVILRCVPISNHLYFYWYRQILGQKVEFLVSFYNNEISEKSEIFDDQFSVERPDGSNFTLKIRSTKLEDSAMYFCASSELSDEQYFGPGTRLTVT.

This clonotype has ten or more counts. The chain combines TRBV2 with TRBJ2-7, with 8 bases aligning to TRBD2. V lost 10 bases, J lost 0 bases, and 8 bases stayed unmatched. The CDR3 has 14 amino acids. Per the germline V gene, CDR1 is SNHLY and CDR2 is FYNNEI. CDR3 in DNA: TGTGCCAACGCGGGGGGTTTTACCTCCTACGAGCAGTACTTC. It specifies CANAGGFTSYEQYF. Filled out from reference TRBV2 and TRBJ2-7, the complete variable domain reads EPEVTQTPSHQVTQMGQEVILRCVPISNHLYFYWYRQILGQKVEFLVSFYNNEISEKSEIFDDQFSVERPDGSNFTLKIRSTKLEDSAMYFCANAGGFTSYEQYFGPGTRLTVT.

CDR3 sequence (DNA): TGCGCCAGCAGCCCATGGGACAGGGAAGCCTATGGCTACACCTTC. Translating it yields CASSPWDREAYGYTF. The chain couples TRBV5-1 to TRBJ1-2; 9 bases align to TRBD1. V shed 4 bases and J 4 bases; nucleotides not matched to a gene: 8. The CDR3 length is 15 residues. Looked up from germline, CDR1 is SGHRS and CDR2 is YFSETQ.

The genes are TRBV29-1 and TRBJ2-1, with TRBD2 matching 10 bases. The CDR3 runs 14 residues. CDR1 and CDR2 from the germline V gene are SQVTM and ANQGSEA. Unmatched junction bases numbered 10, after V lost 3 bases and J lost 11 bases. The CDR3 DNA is TGCAGCGTTGACCGGCAGCGGGAGGGTTGGAAGCAGTTCTTC. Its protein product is CSVDRQREGWKQFF.

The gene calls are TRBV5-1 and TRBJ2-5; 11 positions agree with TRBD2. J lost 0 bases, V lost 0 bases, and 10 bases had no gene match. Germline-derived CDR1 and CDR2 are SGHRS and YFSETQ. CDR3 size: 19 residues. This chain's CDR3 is CASSLAPGTSGSYQETQYF. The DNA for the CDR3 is TGCGCCAGCAGCTTGGCACCCGGGACTAGCGGATCGTACCAAGAGACCCAGTACTTC.

The CDR3 sequence is CASSLNGGKLFF. The CDR3 nucleotides read TGTGCCAGCAGCCTAAACGGGGGGAAACTGTTTTTT. V usage is TRBV27 and J usage is TRBJ1-4; tentatively, D is TRBD1 (5 bases). CDR3 length equals 12 residues. Trimming removed 6 bases at V and 11 bases at J, with 13 bases between. The germline V gene has CDR1 MNHEY and CDR2 SMNVEV (reference sequence).

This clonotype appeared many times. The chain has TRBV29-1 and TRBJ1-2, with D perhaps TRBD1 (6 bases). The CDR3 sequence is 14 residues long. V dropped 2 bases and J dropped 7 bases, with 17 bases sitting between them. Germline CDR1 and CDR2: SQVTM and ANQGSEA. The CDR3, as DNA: TGCAGCGTTGAACGGGGCAGGGGCGTCCGTGGCTACACCTTC. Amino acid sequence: CSVERGRGVRGYTF.

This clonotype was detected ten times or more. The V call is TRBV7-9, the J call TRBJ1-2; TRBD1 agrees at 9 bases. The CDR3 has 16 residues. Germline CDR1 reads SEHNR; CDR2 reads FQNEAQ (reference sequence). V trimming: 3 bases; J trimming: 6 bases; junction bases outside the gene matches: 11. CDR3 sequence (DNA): TGTGCCAGCAGCTTGGACAGGGGTGAGGCTCATGATGGCTACACCTTC. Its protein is CASSLDRGEAHDGYTF.

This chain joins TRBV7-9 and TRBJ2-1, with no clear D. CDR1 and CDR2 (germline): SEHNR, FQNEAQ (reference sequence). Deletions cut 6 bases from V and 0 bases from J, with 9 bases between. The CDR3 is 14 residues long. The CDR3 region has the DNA TGTGCCAGCAGAGTTCAGAGCTCCTACAATGAGCAGTTCTTC. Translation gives CASRVQSSYNEQFF. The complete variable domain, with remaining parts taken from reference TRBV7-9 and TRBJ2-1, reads DTGVSQNPRHKITKRGQNVTFRCDPISEHNRLYWYRQTLGQGPEFLTYFQNEAQLEKSRLLSDRFSAERPKGSFSTLEIQRTEQGDSAMYLCASRVQSSYNEQFFGPGTRLTVL.